Described below is a single T cell receptor beta chain sequence and its context. The sample belongs to a study of blood T cell repertoires in COVID-19. Study-wide context: PBMCs, B-cell-depleted T cells, or T cells provided the cDNA or gDNA that made up the material.

In the study's own analysis: From reference gene primer amplification, estimates of nucleated cell counts were derived. Sequencing was performed with immunoSEQ multiplex PCR; in TCRdb, only in-frame clones are kept and a portion is missing. That table is the source of V, J and clone size, and D and trimming were worked out from the DNA. The sample yields just over 350,000 clones, over 75% seen once. The germline V gene has CDR1 LNHNV and CDR2 YYDKDF (reference sequence). Trimming took 0 bases from V and 5 from J, leaving 13 bases between them. The CDR3 length is 15 residues. Sequencing input: PBMCs or T cells enriched from blood (not recorded which). The sequence was collected from a woman in her 30s who had recovered from COVID-19. This sequence joins TRBV15 and TRBJ1-1, with D possibly TRBD1 on 6 matching bases. CDR3 sequence: CATSRDVGGSTEAFF. Here the CDR3 DNA reads TGTGCCACCAGCAGAGATGTAGGGGGTTCGACTGAAGCTTTCTTT.